This TCR beta chain is drawn from a study of T cell repertoires in aging, cancer and after chemotherapy. Study context: Donor ages fell into six groups from 30 or younger up to 70 or older. The study's findings and limits: Rebound thymic output was suggested by rising median generation probability during chemotherapy in each cancer cohort. Age-matched healthy donors had significantly more diverse, less clonal blood TCR repertoires than untreated cancer patients.

Multiplex touch-down PCR with TRB-A/B primers amplified rearranged V-D-J TRB sequences. TCRdb re-derived calls from the multiplex PCR reads in MiXCR, one entry per CDR3 protein. The data contain a few thousand distinct CDR3 sequences, roughly 30% of them singletons. In regard to this clonotype: Its antigen is currently unknown. A junction end diverges from the germline sequence, so it may reflect a read error.

Germline assignment: CDR1 ENHRY and CDR2 SYGVKD. This CDR3 has 15 amino acids. Peripheral blood genomic DNA, not sorted cells or RNA, was the template. This receptor was taken from a human donor with a solid tumor. The chain is built from TRBV10-3 and TRBJ2-1, with TRBD2 matching 7 bases. Sequenced sample: blood. For the CDR3, the DNA is TGTGCCATCAGTGAGCGAGCGGGGAACTACAATGAGCAGTTATTC. Amino acids: CAISERAGNYNEQLF.